Described below is a single T cell receptor (beta chain) sequence and its context. Its antigen is unidentified. One end of the junction varies from germline; a read error may be responsible. Generated by immunoSEQ multiplex PCR, the TCRdb table keeps only in-frame clones and is missing some. This sample carries about 16,000 clones, less than 90% of them seen once, and the ten largest clones take around 17%. The source of the sample is a study of PD-1 blockade in mismatch repair-deficient tumors. Study-level background: Patients had around 11 mismatch repair-deficient cancer types, all previously treated and progressing. The study, taken as a whole, reports: After pembrolizumab, tumor-resident clones rose rapidly, then generally contracted before radiologic responses.

The TCR-sequenced patients were a few responders to pembrolizumab. Germline V gene lookup returns CDR1 MNHEY and CDR2 SVGAGI. The CDR3 extends over 14 amino acids. Here the sequenced sample was PBMCs, taken before pembrolizumab treatment. The TCR comes from an adult with mismatch repair-deficient cancer. The V call is TRBV6-5, the J call TRBJ2-7, with a possible D match to TRBD1 (5 bases). The DNA for the CDR3 is TGTGCCATCAGTGATCCCGTCAGGGAATACGAGCAGTACTTC. Translating it yields CAISDPVREYEQYF.